This T cell receptor (beta chain) was captured by sequencing in a study of read filtering for tumor transcriptome and immune sequencing. Study-level information: IR-seq gave about 3.5 to 10.27 million TCR reads per sample; RNA-seq gave roughly 80 to 1273.

This CDR3 is 15 amino acids long. With 5 bases clipped from V and 3 bases from J, the junction kept 5 bases outside the gene matches. The germline V gene has CDR1 MNHEY and CDR2 SVGAGI. This clonotype was counted ten times or more. Molecular barcoded adaptors covering alpha/delta and beta/gamma chains were used on approximately 400 ng RNA. From the reads, TCRdb called clonotypes with MiXCR, one entry per CDR3 protein. Among roughly 130,000 distinct CDR3 sequences listed, 10% to 15% were seen once. Sequenced sample: a population of CD138-negative cells sorted from bone marrow. The TCR originated in a donor at least 40 years old with multiple myeloma. The gene calls are TRBV6-5 and TRBJ1-1; 11 positions match TRBD1. The CDR3 loop is CASSGQGAPDTEAFF. The CDR3 DNA is TGTGCCAGCAGTGGACAGGGGGCGCCGGACACTGAAGCTTTCTTT.